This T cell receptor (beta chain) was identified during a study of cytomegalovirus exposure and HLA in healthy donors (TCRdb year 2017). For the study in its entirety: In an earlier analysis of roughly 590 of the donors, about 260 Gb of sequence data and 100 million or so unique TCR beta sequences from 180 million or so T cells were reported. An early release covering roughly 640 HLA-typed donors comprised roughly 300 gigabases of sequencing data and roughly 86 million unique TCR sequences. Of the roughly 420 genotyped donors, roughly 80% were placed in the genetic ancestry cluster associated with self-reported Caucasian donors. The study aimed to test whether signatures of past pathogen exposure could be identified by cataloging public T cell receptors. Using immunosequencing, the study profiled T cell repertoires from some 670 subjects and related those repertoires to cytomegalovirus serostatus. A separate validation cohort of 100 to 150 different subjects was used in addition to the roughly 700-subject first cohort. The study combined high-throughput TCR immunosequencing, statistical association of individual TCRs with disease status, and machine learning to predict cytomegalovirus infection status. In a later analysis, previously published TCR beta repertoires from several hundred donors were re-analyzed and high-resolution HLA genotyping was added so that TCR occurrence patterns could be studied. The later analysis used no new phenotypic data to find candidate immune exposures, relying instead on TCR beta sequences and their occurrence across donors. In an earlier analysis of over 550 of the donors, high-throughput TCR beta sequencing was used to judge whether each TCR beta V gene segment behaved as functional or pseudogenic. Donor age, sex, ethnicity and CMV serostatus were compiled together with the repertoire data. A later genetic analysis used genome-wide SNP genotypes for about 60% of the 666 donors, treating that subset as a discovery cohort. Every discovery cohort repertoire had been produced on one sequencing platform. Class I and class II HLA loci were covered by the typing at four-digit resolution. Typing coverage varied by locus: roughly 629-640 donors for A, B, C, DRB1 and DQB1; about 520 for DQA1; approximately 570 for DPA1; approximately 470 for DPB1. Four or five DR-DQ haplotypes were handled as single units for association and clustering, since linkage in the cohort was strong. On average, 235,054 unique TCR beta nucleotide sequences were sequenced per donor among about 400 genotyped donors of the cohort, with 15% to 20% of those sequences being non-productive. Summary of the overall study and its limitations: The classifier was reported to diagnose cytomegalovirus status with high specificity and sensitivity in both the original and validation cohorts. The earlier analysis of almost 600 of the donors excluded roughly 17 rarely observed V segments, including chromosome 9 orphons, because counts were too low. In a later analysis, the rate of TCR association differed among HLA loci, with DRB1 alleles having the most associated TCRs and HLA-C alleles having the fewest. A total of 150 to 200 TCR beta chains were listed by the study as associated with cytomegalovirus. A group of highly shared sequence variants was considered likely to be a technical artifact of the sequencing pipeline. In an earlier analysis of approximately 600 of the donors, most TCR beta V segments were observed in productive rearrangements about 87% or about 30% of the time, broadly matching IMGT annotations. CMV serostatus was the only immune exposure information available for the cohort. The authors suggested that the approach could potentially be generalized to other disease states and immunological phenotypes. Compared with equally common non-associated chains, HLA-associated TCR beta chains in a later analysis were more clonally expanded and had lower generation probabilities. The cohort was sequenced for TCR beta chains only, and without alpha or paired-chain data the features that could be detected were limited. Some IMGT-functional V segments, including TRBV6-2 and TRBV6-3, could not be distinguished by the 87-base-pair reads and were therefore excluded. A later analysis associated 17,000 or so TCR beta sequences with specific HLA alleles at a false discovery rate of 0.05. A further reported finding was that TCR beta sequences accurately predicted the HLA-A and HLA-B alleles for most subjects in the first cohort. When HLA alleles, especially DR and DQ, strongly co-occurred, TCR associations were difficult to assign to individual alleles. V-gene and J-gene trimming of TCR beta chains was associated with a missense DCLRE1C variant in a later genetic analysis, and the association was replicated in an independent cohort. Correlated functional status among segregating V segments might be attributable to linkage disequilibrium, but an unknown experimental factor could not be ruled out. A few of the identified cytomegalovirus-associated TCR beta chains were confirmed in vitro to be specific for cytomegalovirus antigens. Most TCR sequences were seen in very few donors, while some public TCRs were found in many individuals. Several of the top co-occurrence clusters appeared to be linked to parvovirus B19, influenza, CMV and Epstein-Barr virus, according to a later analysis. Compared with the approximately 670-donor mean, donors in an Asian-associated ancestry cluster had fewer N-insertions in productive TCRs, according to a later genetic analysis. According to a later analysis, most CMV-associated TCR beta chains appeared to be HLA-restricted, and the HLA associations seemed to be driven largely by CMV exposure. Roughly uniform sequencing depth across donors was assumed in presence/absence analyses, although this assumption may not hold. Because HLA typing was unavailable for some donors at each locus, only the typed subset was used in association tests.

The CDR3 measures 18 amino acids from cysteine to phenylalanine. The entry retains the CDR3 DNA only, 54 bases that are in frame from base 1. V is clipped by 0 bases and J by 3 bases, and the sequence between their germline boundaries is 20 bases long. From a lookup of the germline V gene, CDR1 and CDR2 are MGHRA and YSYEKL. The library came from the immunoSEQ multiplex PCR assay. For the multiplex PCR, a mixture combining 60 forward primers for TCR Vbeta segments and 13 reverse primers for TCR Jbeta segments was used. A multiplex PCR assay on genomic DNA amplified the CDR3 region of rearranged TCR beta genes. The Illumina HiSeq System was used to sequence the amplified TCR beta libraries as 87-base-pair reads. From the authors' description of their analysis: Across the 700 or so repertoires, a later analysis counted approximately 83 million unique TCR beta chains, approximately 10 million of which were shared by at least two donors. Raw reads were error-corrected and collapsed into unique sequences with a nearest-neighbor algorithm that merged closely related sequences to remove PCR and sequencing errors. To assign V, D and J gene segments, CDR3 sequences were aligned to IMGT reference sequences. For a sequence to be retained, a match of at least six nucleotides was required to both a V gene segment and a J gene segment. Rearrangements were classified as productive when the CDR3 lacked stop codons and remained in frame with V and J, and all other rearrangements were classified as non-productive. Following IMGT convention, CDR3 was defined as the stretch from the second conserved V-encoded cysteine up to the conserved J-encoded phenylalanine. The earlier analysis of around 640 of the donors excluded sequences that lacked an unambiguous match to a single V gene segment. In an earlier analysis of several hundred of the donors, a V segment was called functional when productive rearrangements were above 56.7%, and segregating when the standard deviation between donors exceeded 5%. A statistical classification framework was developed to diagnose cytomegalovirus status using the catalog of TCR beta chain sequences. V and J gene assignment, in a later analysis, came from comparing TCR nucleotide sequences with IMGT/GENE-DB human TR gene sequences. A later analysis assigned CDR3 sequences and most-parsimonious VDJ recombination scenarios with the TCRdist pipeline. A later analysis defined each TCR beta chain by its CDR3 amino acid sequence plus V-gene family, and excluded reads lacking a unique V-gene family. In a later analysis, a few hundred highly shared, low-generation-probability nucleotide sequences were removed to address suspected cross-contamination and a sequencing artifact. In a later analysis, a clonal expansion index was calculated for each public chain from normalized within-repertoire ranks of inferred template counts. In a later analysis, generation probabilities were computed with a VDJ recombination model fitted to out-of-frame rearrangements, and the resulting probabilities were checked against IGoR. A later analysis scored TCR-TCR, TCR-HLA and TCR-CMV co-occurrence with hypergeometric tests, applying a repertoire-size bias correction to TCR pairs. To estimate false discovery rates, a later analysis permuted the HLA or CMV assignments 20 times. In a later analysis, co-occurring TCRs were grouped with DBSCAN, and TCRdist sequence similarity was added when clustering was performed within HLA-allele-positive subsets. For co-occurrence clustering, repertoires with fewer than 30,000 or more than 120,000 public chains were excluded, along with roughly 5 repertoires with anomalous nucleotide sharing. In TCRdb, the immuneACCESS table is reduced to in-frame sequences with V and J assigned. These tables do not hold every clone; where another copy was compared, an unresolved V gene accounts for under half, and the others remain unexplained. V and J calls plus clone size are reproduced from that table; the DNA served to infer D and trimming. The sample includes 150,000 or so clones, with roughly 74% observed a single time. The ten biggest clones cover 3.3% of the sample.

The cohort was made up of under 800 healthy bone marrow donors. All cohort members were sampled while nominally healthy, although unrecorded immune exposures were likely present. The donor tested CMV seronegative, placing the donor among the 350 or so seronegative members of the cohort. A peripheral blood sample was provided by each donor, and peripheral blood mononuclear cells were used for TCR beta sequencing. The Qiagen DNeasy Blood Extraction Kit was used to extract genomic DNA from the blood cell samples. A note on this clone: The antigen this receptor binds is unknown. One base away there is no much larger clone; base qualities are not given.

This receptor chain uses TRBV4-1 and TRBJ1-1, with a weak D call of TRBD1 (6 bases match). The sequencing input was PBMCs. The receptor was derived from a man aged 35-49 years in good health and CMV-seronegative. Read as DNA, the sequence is TGCGCCAGCAGCCAAGAACAGGGCTCATGGTGGGAAGACACTGAAGCTTTCTTT. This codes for CASSQEQGSWWEDTEAFF.